This T cell receptor beta chain was sequenced in a study of blood T cell dynamics during melanoma immunotherapy. As for the study in general: First-line therapy was either pembrolizumab or nivolumab with ipilimumab for metastatic melanoma.

About this clone itself: Its target is not known.

The time point here: pre-treatment baseline. No patient had earlier systemic cancer treatment, concurrent immunosuppressants, or another active cancer. General observations from the study: Cell-free DNA CDR3 sequences most resembled the immune-effector CD8+ subset, which was also most clonal.

Clones were read by immunoSEQ multiplex PCR, and TCRdb kept only the in-frame ones, dropping some. The sample shows fewer than 15,000 clones, under 95% of them seen only once. The CDR3 sequence is 15 residues long. V dropped 1 base and J dropped 5; count of bases not matched to a gene: 3. Per the germline V gene, CDR1 is MDHEN and CDR2 is SYDVKM. The receptor comes from a human donor with melanoma. The material was effector memory CD8+ T cells from blood, obtained from a patient treated with checkpoint blockade. V gene TRBV28 combines with J gene TRBJ2-2; 8 bases fit TRBD1. The CDR3 reads CASSLYGQGTGELFF. CDR3 nucleotide sequence: TGTGCCAGCAGTTTATACGGACAGGGAACCGGGGAGCTGTTTTTT.